This passage covers 19 T cell receptor beta chains from one sample sequenced in a study of early T cells in non-severe SARS-CoV-2 infection. TCRdb re-called the 5' RACE reads with MiXCR, one entry per CDR3 protein. The sample has approximately 69,000 distinct CDR3 sequences, roughly 10% seen once; the top ten hold 5.7%. Source: whole blood, taken at baseline. The receptors were gathered from an adult who was a healthcare worker with PCR-confirmed SARS-CoV-2 infection or an uninfected control (not recorded which).

The chain uses TRBV7-2 and TRBJ1-2; D gene ambiguous. The CDR3 consists of 11 residues. V was shortened by 1 base and J by 5 bases, with 2 bases between the two germline ends. Germline-derived CDR1 and CDR2 are SGHTA and FQGNSA. CDR3 loop: CASSLVYGYTF. CDR3 nucleotide sequence: TGTGCCAGCAGCTTAGTTTATGGCTACACCTTC.

The chain recombines TRBV5-4 with TRBJ1-2; 7 bases fit TRBD1. Germline lookup yields CDR1 SGHNT and CDR2 YYREEE (reference sequence). The V segment lost 2 bases and the J segment 4 bases; nucleotides outside the gene matches: 8. The CDR3 has 15 residues. This CDR3 is CASSFDRVRSYGYTF. CDR3 DNA: TGTGCCAGCAGCTTCGACAGGGTGCGGAGCTATGGCTACACCTTC.

The rearrangement uses TRBV7-3 and TRBJ2-3; 8 bases agree with TRBD2. Germline CDR1 reads SGHTA; CDR2 reads FQGTGA. The CDR3 totals 14 residues. Unmatched junction bases numbered 6, after V lost 4 bases and J lost 6 bases. CDR3 sequence (DNA): TGTGCCAGCAGCTCAGGACTAGCCTGGGATACGCAGTATTTT. It is translated as CASSSGLAWDTQYF.

A few counts support this clonotype. CDR3 loop: CASSLNTRDTQYF. In DNA, the CDR3 is TGTGCCAGCAGTTTAAACACTAGAGATACGCAGTATTTT. V usage is TRBV2 and J usage is TRBJ2-3; D is possibly TRBD2 (5 bases). V was cut by 5 bases and J by 5 bases, with 11 bases left in between. The CDR3 is 13 amino acids. Germline V gives CDR1 SNHLY, CDR2 FYNNEI. Full variable domain (rest looked up from reference TRBV2 and TRBJ2-3): EPEVTQTPSHQVTQMGQEVILRCVPISNHLYFYWYRQILGQKVEFLVSFYNNEISEKSEIFDDQFSVERPDGSNFTLKIRSTKLEDSAMYFCASSLNTRDTQYFGPGTRLTVL.

This clonotype has just a few counts. This rearrangement joins TRBV6-1 to TRBJ2-3; the match to TRBD2 covers 8 bases. V was clipped by 6 bases and J by 1 base; unmatched bases: 6. This CDR3 contains 15 residues. Per germline, CDR1 MNHNS and CDR2 SASEGT. The CDR3 sequence: CASSVLAAGTDTQYF. CDR3 sequence (DNA): TGTGCCAGCAGCGTACTAGCGGCGGGCACAGATACGCAGTATTTT.

This clonotype was detected only a few times. J is TRBJ1-6 and V is TRBV4-1; 8 nucleotides match TRBD1. V dropped 1 base and J dropped 7; count of bases not matched to a gene: 6. The CDR3 runs 16 residues. Germline loops: CDR1 MGHRA, CDR2 YSYEKL. CDR3 amino acids: CASSQATGAGNSPLHF. The CDR3 DNA reads as TGCGCCAGCAGCCAAGCGACAGGGGCGGGGAATTCACCCCTCCACTTT.

The chain is built from TRBV6-2 or TRBV6-3 and TRBJ1-2, with D possibly TRBD1 on 5 matching bases. This CDR3 is 12 amino acids long. Germline-derived CDR1 and CDR2 are MNHEY and SVGEGT. Trimming took off 8 bases at V and 12 bases at J, with 19 bases between the two ends. The CDR3 region has the DNA TGTGCCAGCGGGCATACCTCAGGGCTAAACACCTTC. Protein: CASGHTSGLNTF.

This clonotype occurred many times. The chain's CDR3 is CASSLDVSAEQYF. The DNA for the CDR3 is TGTGCCAGCAGCTTAGATGTCAGCGCCGAGCAGTACTTC. This chain connects TRBV7-9 to TRBJ2-7; no definite D call. The germline V gene encodes CDR1 SEHNR and CDR2 FQNEAQ (reference sequence). The CDR3 covers 13 residues. Trimming pared 1 base from V and 6 bases from J, leaving 10 bases between.

This clonotype occurred a few times. The chain recombines TRBV11-3 with TRBJ1-2, with 7 bases that match TRBD1. The V and J ends lost 1 base and 4 bases, in that order; junction bases with no gene match: 3. CDR1 is SGHNT and CDR2 is YENEEA in the germline V gene. The CDR3 covers 14 residues. The DNA of the CDR3 is TGTGCCAGCAGCTTAGGGACAGGCGGCTATGGCTACACCTTC. Protein sequence: CASSLGTGGYGYTF.

In the case of this clonotype: Likely a read error: the CDR3 ends without its conserved phenylalanine or tryptophan. The DNA is omitted, as the CDR3 cannot be located on it reliably, and the CDR3 follows TCRdb's listing. The V gene is TRBV5-1, the J gene TRBJ1-1; the table gives TRBD1 as D, unverified against the DNA. CDR1 is SGHRS, CDR2 YFSETQ, per germline. The CDR3 region is 12 residues in length, termini included. The CDR3 sequence is CASSLQGGKSFL.

This clonotype was detected only a few times. This sequence joins TRBV2 and TRBJ2-7; possible D gene TRBD1, 5 bases. The germline V gene has CDR1 SNHLY and CDR2 FYNNEI. The CDR3 is 14 residues long. V was shortened by 3 bases and J by 6 bases, with 15 bases between the two germline ends. The CDR3 protein is CASSDRTQSGEQYF. The CDR3, as DNA: TGTGCCAGCAGTGATCGGACACAGTCAGGCGAGCAGTACTTC.

The J gene is TRBJ2-5, the V gene TRBV29-1, with 8 nucleotides matching TRBD2. With V trimmed by 4 bases and J by 3 bases, 13 bases remained unmatched. This CDR3 comprises 16 residues. CDR1 is SQVTM and CDR2 is ANQGSEA in the germline V gene. CDR3 residues: CSVARPLGAGEETQYF. The CDR3 DNA is TGCAGCGTTGCCCGCCCCTTGGGAGCGGGAGAAGAGACCCAGTACTTC.

V gene TRBV12-3 or TRBV12-4 combines with J gene TRBJ2-3; D uncertain. The V end lost 7 bases, the J end lost 4 bases, and 18 bases lay between the germline ends. The CDR3 runs to 15 residues. The CDR3 spells CASKFRLRPSDTQYF. For the CDR3, the DNA is TGTGCCAGCAAATTTCGGTTGCGGCCCTCAGATACGCAGTATTTT.

This clonotype was observed at least ten times. This sequence joins TRBV3-1 and TRBJ2-5; 13 bases match TRBD2. The V gene end was trimmed by 0 bases and the J gene end by 5 bases; junction bases not matched to a gene: 6. Per germline, CDR1 LGHDT and CDR2 YNNKEL (reference sequence). The CDR3 is made up of 17 amino acids. CDR3 sequence reads: CASSQDLGLAGSETQYF. In nucleotides, the CDR3 is TGTGCCAGCAGCCAAGATCTGGGACTAGCGGGAAGCGAGACCCAGTACTTC.

This sequence joins TRBV5-1 and TRBJ2-7, with D perhaps matching TRBD1 (6 bases). Germline V gene sequence: CDR1 SGHRS, CDR2 YFSETQ. The CDR3 is made up of 13 amino acids. Trimming took off 7 bases at V and 6 bases at J, with 17 bases between the two ends. The CDR3 loop reads CASRDTWTSEQYF. The CDR3, as DNA: TGCGCCAGCCGGGACACCTGGACATCCGAGCAGTACTTC.

The V and J genes are TRBV6-1 and TRBJ2-3; 7 positions agree with TRBD1. The germline V gene encodes CDR1 MNHNS and CDR2 SASEGT. V was pared by 5 bases and J by 2 bases, with 7 bases of the junction left unmatched. This CDR3 contains 15 residues. As DNA, the CDR3 is TGTGCCAGCAGTAGGGACAGCTGGGTCACAGATACGCAGTATTTT. Amino acids: CASSRDSWVTDTQYF.

The V call is TRBV12-3 or TRBV12-4, the J call TRBJ2-1; D call uncertain. Trimming stripped 3 bases from V and 0 bases from J, with 9 bases between. The CDR3 covers 15 residues. CDR3: CASSFGVSSYNEQFF. The CDR3 bases are TGTGCCAGCAGTTTCGGAGTCAGCTCCTACAATGAGCAGTTCTTC.

This clonotype came up many times. The chain carries TRBV29-1 and TRBJ1-4; tentative D call: TRBD1 (6 bases). The CDR3 loop spans 13 amino acids. Germline V gives CDR1 SQVTM, CDR2 ANQGSEA. V dropped 7 bases and J dropped 6 bases, with 15 bases sitting between them. The CDR3 protein is CSARQDAYEKLFF. The CDR3 nucleotides read TGCAGCGCCCGACAGGACGCGTATGAAAAACTGTTTTTT.

The J gene is TRBJ2-2, the V gene TRBV29-1, with D perhaps matching TRBD1 or TRBD2 (6 bases each). V gave up 6 bases and J gave up 4 bases, with 12 bases separating them. This CDR3 is built from 13 residues. From germline, CDR1 is SQVTM and CDR2 ANQGSEA. CDR3 in amino acids: CSVGGHLTGELFF. In DNA, the CDR3 is TGCAGCGTGGGGGGACATCTCACCGGGGAGCTGTTTTTT.